What follows is one TCR beta chain and its context. Its matching antigen is unknown. Sequencing was performed with immunoSEQ multiplex PCR; in TCRdb, only in-frame clones are kept and a portion is missing. The data contain some 4,900 clones, just under 80% of them singletons. The record originates from a study of chemoradiotherapy in HPV16-positive cancers. Regarding the study as a whole: During treatment, candidate HPV-specific clones and E7-related motifs expanded in tumor. HPV-specific T cells were functionally defined from only two HPV16-positive patients.

The CDR3 runs 15 residues. Trimming removed 3 bases from V and 4 bases from J, with 15 bases in between. Looked up from germline, CDR1 is SGHVS and CDR2 is FQNEAQ. Source: tumor tissue, taken from a patient who underwent chemoradiotherapy. The receptor's source is a human donor with HPV-associated anogenital cancer. The rearrangement uses TRBV7-8 and TRBJ1-2; D not certain. CDR3 coding DNA: TGTGCCAGCAGCTTTGCAGACCCGGCTGTCTATGGCTACACCTTC. Protein sequence: CASSFADPAVYGYTF. The whole variable domain, filled in from reference TRBV7-8 and TRBJ1-2, reads GAGVSQSPRYKVAKRGQDVALRCDPISGHVSLFWYQQALGQGPEFLTYFQNEAQLDKSGLPSDRFFAERPEGSVSTLKIQRTQQEDSAVYLCASSFADPAVYGYTFGSGTRLTVV.